This entry lists 3 T cell receptor beta chains sequenced from one sample in a study of pediatric ulcerative colitis (dated by TCRdb to between 2018 and 2021). Receptor libraries were prepared by the immunoSEQ multiplex PCR assay. TCRdb limited this immuneACCESS table to in-frame rearrangements with V and J called. A share of clones is missing; checked studies link under half to unresolved V genes, and the rest is unexplained. This sample has around 30,000 clones in its table, and roughly four fifths of those were observed once. Over 3.5% of the sample comes from the top ten. The sample taken for sequencing was blood. Receptors originate from a boy aged 5-17 years with severe ulcerative colitis.

The chain recombines TRBV6-5 with TRBJ1-3; D unresolved. The CDR3 sequence is 12 residues long. The V end lost 5 bases, the J end lost 9 bases, and 11 bases lay between the germline ends. Germline CDR1 and CDR2: MNHEY and SVGAGI. CDR3 sequence reads: CASSPGVGTIYF. For the CDR3, the DNA is TGTGCCAGCAGTCCCGGGGTAGGCACCATATATTTT.

Regarding this clone: No conserved phenylalanine or tryptophan is present at the end of the CDR3, so a read error is the likely explanation. The chain is built from TRBV6-6 and TRBJ1-1; TRBD1 aligns across 8 bases. The CDR3 loop spans 14 amino acids. The ends lost 0 bases at V and 7 bases at J; junction bases unmatched: 4. CDR1 is MNHNY and CDR2 is SVGAGI in the germline V gene (reference sequence). In DNA form, the CDR3 reads TGTGCCAGCAGTTACTCCGACAGGGGTGGTGAAGCTTTCCTT. Translation gives CASSYSDRGGEAFL.

The V and J genes are TRBV29-1 and TRBJ2-1, with TRBD1 as a possible D gene (6 bases). The CDR3 spans 14 residues. Germline V CDR1 and CDR2: SQVTM, ANQGSEA. Trimming cost V 7 bases and J 5 bases, with 18 bases left between them. The CDR3 here is CSAQTWGLDNEQFF. The CDR3 DNA sequence: TGCAGCGCACAAACCTGGGGGCTAGACAATGAGCAGTTCTTC.